The entry below describes one T cell receptor beta chain. The sample originates from a study of blood T cell repertoires in COVID-19. As for the study in general: There were acute and convalescent COVID-19 samples, and they came from the United States, Italy and Spain. The analysed material was cDNA or gDNA that came from T cells, B-cell-depleted T cells, or PBMCs.

The CDR3 sequence is 14 residues long. The germline CDR1 and CDR2 sequences are MRHNA and SNTAGT. With 9 bases removed from V and 3 bases from J, the gap between germline ends came to 15 bases. A Seattle source enrolled patients during active infection and followed them longitudinally. Original data processing: For nucleated cells, counts were estimated from reference gene primer amplification. Produced via immunoSEQ multiplex PCR; TCRdb's table is partial and in-frame only. The DNA gave D and trimming, while V, J and clone size come from that table. Of tens of thousands of clones listed, around 81% are singletons.

The sequence came from an elderly man with COVID-19, enrolled during active disease. Source material: peripheral blood. This chain joins TRBV6-4 and TRBJ2-4, with D possibly being TRBD1 (6 bases). In nucleotides, the CDR3 is TGTGCCAGGACCCTAGGGGGAGTCAAAAACATTCAGTACTTC. This gives the protein CARTLGGVKNIQYF.